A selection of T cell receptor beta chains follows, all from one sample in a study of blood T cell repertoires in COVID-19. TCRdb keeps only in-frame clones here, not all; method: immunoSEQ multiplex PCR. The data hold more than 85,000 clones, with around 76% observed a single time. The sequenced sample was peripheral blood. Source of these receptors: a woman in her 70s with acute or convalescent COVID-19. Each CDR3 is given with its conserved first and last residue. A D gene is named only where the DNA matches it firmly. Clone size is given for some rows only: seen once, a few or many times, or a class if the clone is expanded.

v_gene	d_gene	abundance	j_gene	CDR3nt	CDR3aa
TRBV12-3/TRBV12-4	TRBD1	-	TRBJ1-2	TGTGCCAGCAGTGAGGACAGGGACTATGGCTACACCTTC	CASSEDRDYGYTF
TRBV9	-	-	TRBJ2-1	TGTGCCAGCAGCGTAATGGGGGCGGCCCATGAGCAGTTCTTC	CASSVMGAAHEQFF
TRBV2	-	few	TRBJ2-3	TGTGCCAGCAGTGGGACAGCGAGGGGTACAGATACGCAGTATTTT	CASSGTARGTDTQYF
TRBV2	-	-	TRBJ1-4	TGTGCCAGCAGAGAGTATACGAATAATGAAAAACTGTTTTTT	CASREYTNNEKLFF
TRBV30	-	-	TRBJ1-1	TGTGCCTGGACTAGAGGGCCCCTCAACACTGAAGCTTTCTTT	CAWTRGPLNTEAFF
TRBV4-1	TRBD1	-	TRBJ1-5	TGCGCCAGCAGCTTTGGACAGGGGGGCAATCAGCCCCAGCATTTT	CASSFGQGGNQPQHF
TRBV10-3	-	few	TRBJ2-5	TGTGCCATCAGTGAGCCGTCAGAAATCCAAGAGACCCAGTACTTC	CAISEPSEIQETQYF
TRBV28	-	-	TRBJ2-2	TGTGCCAGCAGTTTAGTTGGGCGGGGCATACTTAACACCGGGGAGCTGTTTTTT	CASSLVGRGILNTGELFF
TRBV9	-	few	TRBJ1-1	TGTGCCAGCAGCAGGACAGAGAACACTGAAGCTTTCTTT	CASSRTENTEAFF
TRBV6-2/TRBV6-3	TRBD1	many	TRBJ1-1	TGTGCCAGCAGTCCCCGGGACAGTTCTAACACTGAAGCTTTCTTT	CASSPRDSSNTEAFF
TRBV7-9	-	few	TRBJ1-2	TGTGCCAGCAGCTTAACAGGGAGCTATGGCTACACCTTC	CASSLTGSYGYTF
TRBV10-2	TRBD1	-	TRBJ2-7	TGCGCCAGCAGTCGTGGACAGGCTCTCGAGCAGTACTTC	CASSRGQALEQYF
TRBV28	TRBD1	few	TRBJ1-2	TGTGCCAGCAGTTCCAAGAGGACAGGGGAGGGCTATGGCTACACCTTC	CASSSKRTGEGYGYTF
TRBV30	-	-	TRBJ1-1	TGTGCCTGGAGTGGACGGCAGGGCACTGAAGCTTTCTTT	CAWSGRQGTEAFF
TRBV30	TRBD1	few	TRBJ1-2	TGTGCCTCAGCGGACAGGGGGGAATATGGCTACACCTTC	CASADRGEYGYTF
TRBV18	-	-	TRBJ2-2	TGTGCCAGCTCACCTTTCTTCCGGGGTACCGGGGAGCTGTTTTTT	CASSPFFRGTGELFF
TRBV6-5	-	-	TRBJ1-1	TGTGCCAGCAGTTACGGTAGGTCCCTCGGACAGGAAGCTTTCTTT	CASSYGRSLGQEAFF
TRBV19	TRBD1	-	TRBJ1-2	TGTGCCAGTAGTACGTACCGGGACAGGTTATCTAACTATGGCTACACCTTC	CASSTYRDRLSNYGYTF
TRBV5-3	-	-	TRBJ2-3	TGTGCCAGAAGCCTCCGCACTAGCACAGATACGCAGTATTTT	CARSLRTSTDTQYF
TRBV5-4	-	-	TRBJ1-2	TGTGCCAGCAGCTTGGCCCCGGGGAGCGGAGGCTATGGCTACACCTTC	CASSLAPGSGGYGYTF
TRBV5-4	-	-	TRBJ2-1	TGTGCCAGCAGCTCACTGGGCAGGGGAAGAGGCAATGAGCAGTTCTTC	CASSSLGRGRGNEQFF
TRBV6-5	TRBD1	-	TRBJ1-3	TGTGCCAGCAGTCTCGACAGGGGGCGAAACACCATATATTTT	CASSLDRGRNTIYF
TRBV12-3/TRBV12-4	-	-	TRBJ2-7	TGTGCCAGCAGTTTCACAGTGTACGAGCAGTACTTC	CASSFTVYEQYF
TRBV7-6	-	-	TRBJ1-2	TGTGCCAGCAGCCCCGAAACGGGGACAATCTATGGCTACACCTTC	CASSPETGTIYGYTF
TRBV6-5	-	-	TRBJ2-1	TGTGCCAGCAGTTACTCGGGCAGGAGGAACAATGAGCAGTTCTTC	CASSYSGRRNNEQFF
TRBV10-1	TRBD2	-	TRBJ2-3	TGCGCCAGCTCCTTTAGCGGGGGAACAGATACGCAGTATTTT	CASSFSGGTDTQYF
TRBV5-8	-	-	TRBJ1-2	TGTGCCAGCAGCCAGGTCGAGGGCTATGGCTACACCTTC	CASSQVEGYGYTF
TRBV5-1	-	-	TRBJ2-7	TGCGCCTGCTTGAGCGGTTGGGTGGGCCGGGGGTGGGAGCAGTACTTC	CACLSGWVGRGWEQYF
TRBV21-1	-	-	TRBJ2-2	TGTGCCACCCTCAGGGGGAATCTGAGCGGGGAGCTGTTTTTT	CATLRGNLSGELFF
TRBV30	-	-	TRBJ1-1	TGTGCCTGGAGTGCCACCCGTACGCATAGACAGCTTGAAGCTTTCTTT	CAWSATRTHRQLEAFF
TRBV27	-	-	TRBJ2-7	TGTGCCAGCAGGGTGGCGGGGGACATTCGCTACGAGCAGTACTTC	CASRVAGDIRYEQYF
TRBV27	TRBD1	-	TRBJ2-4	TGTGCCAGCAGTTTCGGGACAGGGGATAACATTCAGTACTTC	CASSFGTGDNIQYF